This record concerns one TCR beta chain sequence. V lost 8 bases and J lost 7, with 12 bases in between. Germline V gene lookup returns CDR1 MNHEY and CDR2 SMNVEV (reference sequence). The CDR3 has 13 residues. This record comes from a study of blood T cell repertoires in COVID-19. Across the study: Specimens from acute and convalescent COVID-19 originated in the United States, Italy and Spain. From T cells, B-cell-depleted T cells, or PBMCs came the material, which was cDNA or gDNA.

Sequenced by immunoSEQ multiplex PCR; TCRdb stores in-frame clones only, minus some. The top ten hold 9.6% of the sample, which has over 55,000 clones, about 80% seen once. Seattle participants joined during active infection and were tracked over time. The rearrangement uses TRBV27 and TRBJ1-6, with a weak D call TRBD1 (6 bases). The receptor was derived from a man older than 75 with COVID-19, enrolled during active disease. Sequencing was performed on peripheral blood. The CDR3 DNA follows: TGTGCCAGCCGACAGGTTTGGAATTCACCCCTCCACTTT. Translated, it gives CASRQVWNSPLHF.